This T cell receptor (beta chain) was retrieved from a study of T cell responses to AZD1222 COVID-19 vaccine. Between the trimmed V and J ends, which lost 5 bases and 1 base, there was a span of 12 bases. Germline CDR1 MNHEY, CDR2 SVGAGI. The CDR3 is made up of 14 amino acids. Using immunoSEQ multiplex PCR, the repertoire was profiled, and TCRdb retains in-frame clones only, with some absent. The sample holds 150,000 to 200,000 clones, about 94% seen once. Broader study findings: Targets within unmutated variant regions were reportedly found for nearly half of spike-specific TCRs.

In regard to this clone: Its antigen is currently unknown.

The chain employs TRBV6-5 and TRBJ2-7; no clear D gene. This TCR was recovered from an adult in good health. Sample: peripheral blood, taken on day 0 of AZD1222 vaccination. CDR3 loop: CASSPNRDSYEQYF. DNA of the CDR3: TGTGCCAGCAGTCCCAATAGGGATTCCTACGAGCAGTACTTC.